These 27 T cell receptor beta chains originate from one sample sequenced in a study of T-cell memory formation after mild COVID-19. TCRdb analysed the 5' RACE reads with MiXCR anew, one entry per CDR3 protein. Among hundreds of thousands of distinct CDR3 sequences listed, under 20% were seen once. Material: PBMCs or a T cell subset sorted from them (not recorded which). The receptors come from a man aged 18 to 29 who had mild COVID-19 (a few samples of this study predate the infection). Cell type and time point are not known.

This clonotype was detected only a few times. V usage is TRBV4-1 and J usage is TRBJ1-6; no firm D call. Trimming took off 2 bases at V and 5 bases at J, with 10 bases between the two ends. Germline CDR1 reads MGHRA; CDR2 reads YSYEKL. This CDR3 spans 15 amino acids. The CDR3: CASSQTTDHNSPLHF. The CDR3 bases are TGCGCCAGCAGCCAAACCACCGATCATAATTCACCCCTCCACTTT.

This clonotype has only a few counts. The chain is built from TRBV6-6 and TRBJ1-1, with D perhaps matching TRBD1 (5 bases). CDR1 is MNHNY, CDR2 SVGAGI, per germline (reference sequence). The CDR3 loop spans 14 amino acids. V lost 1 base, J lost 2 bases, and 8 bases lay in between. The CDR3 spells CASSYLTANTEAFF. The CDR3 bases are TGTGCCAGCAGTTACTTGACAGCTAACACTGAAGCTTTCTTT.

V gene TRBV4-1 combines with J gene TRBJ1-1; D remains unclear. Trimming removed 4 bases from V and 6 bases from J, with 21 bases in between. CDR1 and CDR2 (germline): MGHRA, YSYEKL. The CDR3 covers 16 residues. The CDR3 DNA reads as TGCGCCAGCAGCCCAAGAGAATTTGGGGTTAGTGCTGAAGCTTTCTTT. This translates into CASSPREFGVSAEAFF.

The chain links TRBV13 to TRBJ2-1; D gene unclear. The J call may be incorrect, as the DNA end agrees better with TRBJ2-7. Germline V gives CDR1 PRHDT, CDR2 FYEKMQ (reference sequence). The CDR3 length is 11 residues. The CDR3 region has the DNA TGTGCCAGCACCATTTACAATGAGCAGTACTTC. Translating it yields CASTIYNEQYF.

This clonotype was observed a few times. The V gene is TRBV20-1, the J gene TRBJ2-1; D is perhaps TRBD2 (6 bases). Between the trimmed V and J ends, which lost 0 bases and 4 bases, there was a span of 13 bases. The germline gives CDR1 DFQATT, CDR2 SNEGSKA (reference sequence). The CDR3 spans 15 residues. CDR3 sequence (DNA): TGCAGTGCTAGAGATTTAGCGGCGGGTTACAATGAGCAGTTCTTC. Translation gives CSARDLAAGYNEQFF.

There are a few counts of this clonotype. This sequence joins TRBV11-1 and TRBJ2-3, with 7 bases lining up with TRBD2. CDR3 length: 14 residues. The germline V gene has CDR1 SGHAT and CDR2 FQDESV (reference sequence). With 5 bases clipped from V and 3 bases from J, the junction kept 5 bases outside the gene matches. The CDR3, as DNA: TGTGCCAGCAGCCGGGACTACGGTACAGATACGCAGTATTTT. This sequence encodes CASSRDYGTDTQYF.

The chain is built from TRBV5-1 and TRBJ2-1; TRBD1 matches 8 bases. The CDR3 is 14 residues long. The germline V gene has CDR1 SGHRS and CDR2 YFSETQ. Trimming took 4 bases from V and 4 from J; bases not matched to a gene: 4. Here the CDR3 reads CASSAGQEYNEQFF. The CDR3 DNA reads TGCGCCAGCAGCGCGGGACAGGAGTACAATGAGCAGTTCTTC.

This clonotype was detected only a few times. The rearrangement links TRBV29-1 to TRBJ2-7; D unclear. The CDR3 runs 14 residues. Trimming shortened V by 4 bases and J by 0 bases, and 13 bases separated the two germline ends. Germline V gene data show CDR1 as SQVTM and CDR2 as ANQGSEA. The CDR3 DNA is TGCAGCGTTGGTGTGGCAGGCCTCTCCTACGAGCAGTACTTC. Translating it yields CSVGVAGLSYEQYF.

The genes are TRBV6-2 or TRBV6-3 and TRBJ1-1, with a tentative D call TRBD1 (5 bases). Germline V gene data show CDR1 as MNHEY and CDR2 as SVGEGT. Between the trimmed V and J ends, which lost 8 bases and 5 bases, there was a span of 15 bases. The length of the CDR3 is 13 residues. The CDR3 nucleotides are TGTGCCAGCCGCCAGGGTTGGGGAACTGAAGCTTTCTTT. This gives the protein CASRQGWGTEAFF.

The chain has TRBV7-9 and TRBJ2-3; 8 bases agree with TRBD2. V shed 5 bases and J 4 bases; nucleotides not matched to a gene: 11. The germline CDR1 and CDR2 sequences are SEHNR and FQNEAQ (reference sequence). The CDR3 runs to 16 residues. CDR3: CASSTVLRGGADTQYF. The CDR3 bases are TGTGCCAGCAGCACCGTCCTACGGGGGGGGGCAGATACGCAGTATTTT.

V and J are TRBV9 and TRBJ2-5; 9 bases agree with TRBD2. Germline CDR1 and CDR2: SGDLS and YYNGEE. This CDR3 comprises 13 residues. With V trimmed by 3 bases and J by 5 bases, 2 bases remained unmatched. This CDR3 reads CASSASGAETQYF. For the CDR3, the DNA is TGTGCCAGCAGCGCTAGCGGGGCGGAGACCCAGTACTTC.

The sample holds a few counts of this clonotype. This chain links TRBV24-1 with TRBJ2-3, with a tentative D call TRBD2 (5 bases). Trimming removed 2 bases at V and 2 bases at J, with 16 bases between. The V gene's germline CDR1 is KGHDR and CDR2 SFDVKD. The CDR3 is made up of 17 amino acids. Written as DNA, the CDR3 is TGTGCCACCAGTGATTCTCTCCGGGATCCTAACACAGATACGCAGTATTTT. Encoded protein: CATSDSLRDPNTDTQYF.

Details on this clonotype: The germline gene is not matched at one end of the junction; a read error may be the cause. The V and J genes are TRBV20-1 and TRBJ1-5, with D maybe TRBD1 (6 bases). The CDR3 is made up of 15 amino acids. Germline CDR1 DFQATT, CDR2 SNEGSKA (reference sequence). The CDR3 is CSARDRGQFNPPHHF. CDR3 DNA: TGCAGTGCTAGAGATCGAGGACAGTTCAATCCGCCCCATCATTTT.

J is TRBJ2-3 and V is TRBV7-6, with D maybe TRBD2 (5 bases). The CDR3 runs 15 residues. V lost 1 base and J 2 bases, leaving 10 bases between the germline ends. In germline, CDR1 is SGHVS, CDR2 FNYEAQ. The CDR3 coding sequence is TGTGCCAGCAGCTTAGGAGGGTCTCCCACAGATACGCAGTATTTT. Amino acid sequence: CASSLGGSPTDTQYF.

This clonotype was seen more than once but under ten times. The chain is built from TRBV11-2 and TRBJ1-5; 8 bases are shared with TRBD1. V was pared by 5 bases and J by 6 bases, with 6 bases of the junction left unmatched. The CDR3 loop spans 14 amino acids. The germline CDR1 and CDR2 sequences are SGHAT and FQNNGV. CDR3 coding DNA: TGTGCCAGCAGCCCGGACAGGGTTTTTCAGCCCCAGCATTTT. Protein product: CASSPDRVFQPQHF.

The J gene is TRBJ1-1, the V gene TRBV4-1, with 7 bases lining up with TRBD1. V shed 0 bases and J 1 base; nucleotides not matched to a gene: 8. Germline lookup yields CDR1 MGHRA and CDR2 YSYEKL. There are 17 residues in the CDR3. The chain's CDR3 is CASSQEYVGTANTEAFF. The CDR3 DNA sequence: TGCGCCAGCAGCCAAGAGTACGTCGGGACAGCGAACACTGAAGCTTTCTTT.

The chain has TRBV7-2 and TRBJ2-7; D gene unclear. Germline CDR1 reads SGHTA; CDR2 reads FQGNSA. The length of the CDR3 is 15 residues. V lost 2 bases and J lost 2, with 13 bases in between. The CDR3 region is CASSLSSLPTYEQYF. The CDR3 nucleotides read TGTGCCAGCAGCTTAAGTTCACTCCCTACCTACGAGCAGTACTTC. The full variable domain, its missing parts supplied by reference TRBV7-2 and TRBJ2-7, is GAGVSQSPSNKVTEKGKDVELRCDPISGHTALYWYRQSLGQGLEFLIYFQGNSAPDKSGLPSDRFSAERTGGSVSTLTIQRTQQEDSAVYLCASSLSSLPTYEQYFGPGTRLTVT.

The CDR3 DNA follows: TGTGCTAGCTACCTCCCGTCAGGGATCCATTCCTACGAGCAGTACGTC. It is translated as CASYLPSGIHSYEQYV. The J gene is TRBJ2-7, the V gene TRBV7-7; maybe TRBD1 (5 bases). Germline V gene sequence: CDR1 SSHAT, CDR2 FNYEAQ (reference sequence). The CDR3 runs to 16 residues.

V usage is TRBV16 and J usage is TRBJ2-7; 9 nucleotides line up with TRBD1. The CDR3 sequence is 15 residues long. V dropped 4 bases and J dropped 3; count of bases not matched to a gene: 7. Germline V CDR1 and CDR2: KGHSY, FQNENV. As DNA, the CDR3 is TGTGCCAGCAGCCTTCCGGGACAGGGAAGCTACGAGCAGTACTTC. This sequence encodes CASSLPGQGSYEQYF.

A few counts support this clonotype. The chain joins TRBV6-1 to TRBJ2-5, with D possibly matching TRBD1 (5 bases). V was trimmed by 7 bases and J by 7 bases, leaving 16 bases between them. This CDR3 is built from 13 residues. Looked up from germline, CDR1 is MNHNS and CDR2 is SASEGT. In DNA, the CDR3 is TGTGCCAGCACAGGGCAGTCAGGCGGGACCCAGTACTTC. This encodes CASTGQSGGTQYF.

This clonotype was seen ten or more times. The CDR3 DNA is TGTGCCAGCAGCTTGGCCAGGATAGGCGAGACCCAGTACTTC. Its protein product is CASSLARIGETQYF. V is TRBV5-4 and J is TRBJ2-5, with unresolved D. Germline CDR1 reads SGHNT; CDR2 reads YYREEE (reference sequence). V shed 0 bases and J shed 5 bases, with 11 bases lying between them. The CDR3 is made up of 14 amino acids.

J is TRBJ2-7 and V is TRBV7-3, with TRBD1 identical over 7 bases. V shed 5 bases and J 6 bases; nucleotides not matched to a gene: 7. CDR1 and CDR2 from the germline V gene are SGHTA and FQGTGA. The CDR3 covers 13 residues. CDR3 in amino acids: CASSPQTGSEQYF. The DNA for the CDR3 is TGTGCCAGCAGCCCCCAGACAGGGAGCGAGCAGTACTTC.

A single count supports this clonotype. This chain uses TRBV6-2 or TRBV6-3 with TRBJ2-7; 10 bases are shared with TRBD1. Germline V gives CDR1 MNHEY, CDR2 SVGEGT. The trim removed 6 bases at V and 8 bases at J, leaving 7 bases unmatched. The CDR3 runs 13 residues. The CDR3 region is CASRPGTGVQQYF. CDR3 nucleotide sequence: TGTGCCAGCAGGCCCGGGACAGGGGTGCAGCAGTACTTC.

On this clonotype itself: The CDR3 end shows no conserved phenylalanine or tryptophan, and so a read error is likely. CDR3 loop: CASSGRQGSTGELFI. CDR3 sequence (DNA): TGTGCCAGCAGCGGGCGACAGGGGAGCACCGGGGAGCTGTTTATT. J is TRBJ2-2 and V is TRBV9, with 8 bases identical to TRBD1. Germline trimming cut 3 bases from V and 4 bases from J; bases unmatched to any gene: 5. The CDR3 runs 15 residues. CDR1 is SGDLS and CDR2 is YYNGEE in the germline V gene.

The gene calls are TRBV6-5 and TRBJ1-1; TRBD1 matches at 7 bases. J lost 8 bases, V lost 6 bases, and 6 bases had no gene match. This CDR3 is built from 12 residues. Germline CDR1 reads MNHEY; CDR2 reads SVGAGI. The CDR3 region is CASRGSGQEAFF. The CDR3, as DNA: TGTGCCAGCAGGGGATCGGGACAGGAAGCTTTCTTT.

This chain links TRBV2 with TRBJ2-5; unclear D gene. V dropped 6 bases and J dropped 5 bases, with 16 bases sitting between them. In germline, CDR1 is SNHLY, CDR2 FYNNEI. The CDR3 extends over 14 amino acids. The CDR3: CASSSPLGSETQYF. CDR3 nucleotide sequence: TGTGCCAGCAGCTCCCCCCTAGGTAGCGAGACCCAGTACTTC.

The table lists this clonotype with a few counts. Here the CDR3 DNA reads TGCAGTGCTCCCCCGGGACAGGGAAGAAACTATGGCTACACCTTC. It translates to CSAPPGQGRNYGYTF. The V and J genes are TRBV20-1 and TRBJ1-2, with 9 bases aligning to TRBD1. The CDR3 totals 15 residues. V lost 5 bases and J lost 2; bases outside the gene matches: 9. Germline lookup yields CDR1 DFQATT and CDR2 SNEGSKA (reference sequence).